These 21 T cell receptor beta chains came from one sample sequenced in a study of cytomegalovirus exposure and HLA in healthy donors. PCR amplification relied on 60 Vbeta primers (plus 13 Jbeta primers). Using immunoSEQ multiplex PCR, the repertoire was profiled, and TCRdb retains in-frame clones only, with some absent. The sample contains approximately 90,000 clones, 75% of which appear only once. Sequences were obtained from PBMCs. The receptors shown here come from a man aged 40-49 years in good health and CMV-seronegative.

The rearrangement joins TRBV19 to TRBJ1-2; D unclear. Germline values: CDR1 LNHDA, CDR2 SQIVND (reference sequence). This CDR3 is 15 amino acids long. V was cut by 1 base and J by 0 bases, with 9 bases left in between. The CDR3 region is CASSIADIANYGYTF. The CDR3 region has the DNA TGTGCCAGTAGTATAGCCGATATAGCTAACTATGGCTACACCTTC.

DNA of the CDR3: TGTGCCAGCAGCATGGACAGTAATGAAAAACTGTTTTTT. This codes for CASSMDSNEKLFF. The chain joins TRBV5-4 to TRBJ1-4, with D maybe TRBD1 (6 bases). Per germline, CDR1 SGHNT and CDR2 YYREEE (reference sequence). V gave up 4 bases and J gave up 4 bases, with 8 bases separating them. There are 13 residues in the CDR3.

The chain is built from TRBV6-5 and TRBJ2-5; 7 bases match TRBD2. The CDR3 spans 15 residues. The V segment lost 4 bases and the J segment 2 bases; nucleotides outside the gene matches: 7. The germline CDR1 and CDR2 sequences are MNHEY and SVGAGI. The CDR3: CASSSPAGFQETQYF. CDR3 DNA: TGTGCCAGCAGTTCCCCAGCGGGGTTTCAAGAGACCCAGTACTTC.

The CDR3 sequence is CASSITSGRDNEQFF. CDR3 sequence (DNA): TGTGCCAGCAGCATCACTAGCGGGAGGGACAATGAGCAGTTCTTC. The rearrangement joins TRBV5-4 to TRBJ2-1; 13 nucleotides align to TRBD2. V lost 4 bases to trimming and J lost 5 bases; unmatched junction nucleotides: 3. CDR1 is SGHNT and CDR2 is YYREEE in the germline V gene (reference sequence). This CDR3 has 15 residues. Filled out from reference TRBV5-4 and TRBJ2-1, the complete variable domain reads ETGVTQSPTHLIKTRGQQVTLRCSSQSGHNTVSWYQQALGQGPQFIFQYYREEENGRGNFPPRFSGLQFPNYSSELNVNALELDDSALYLCASSITSGRDNEQFFGPGTRLTVL.

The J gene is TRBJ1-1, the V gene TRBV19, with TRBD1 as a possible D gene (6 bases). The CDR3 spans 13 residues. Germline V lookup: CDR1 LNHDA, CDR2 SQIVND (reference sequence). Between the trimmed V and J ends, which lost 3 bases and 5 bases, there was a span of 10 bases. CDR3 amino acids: CASSIIQGTEAFF. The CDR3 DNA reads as TGTGCCAGTAGTATTATTCAGGGGACTGAAGCTTTCTTT.

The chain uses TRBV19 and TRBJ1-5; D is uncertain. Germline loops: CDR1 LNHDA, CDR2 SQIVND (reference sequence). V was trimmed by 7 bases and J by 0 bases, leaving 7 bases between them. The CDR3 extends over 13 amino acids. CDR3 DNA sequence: TGTGCCAGTACGGGGAATAGCAATCAGCCCCAGCATTTT. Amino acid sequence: CASTGNSNQPQHF.

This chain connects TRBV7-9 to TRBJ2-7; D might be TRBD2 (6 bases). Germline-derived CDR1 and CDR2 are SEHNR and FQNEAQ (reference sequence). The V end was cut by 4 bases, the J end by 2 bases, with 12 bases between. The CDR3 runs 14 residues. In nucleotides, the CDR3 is TGTGCCAGCAGCTCCTCCCTAGCGACCTACGAGCAGTACTTC. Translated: CASSSSLATYEQYF.

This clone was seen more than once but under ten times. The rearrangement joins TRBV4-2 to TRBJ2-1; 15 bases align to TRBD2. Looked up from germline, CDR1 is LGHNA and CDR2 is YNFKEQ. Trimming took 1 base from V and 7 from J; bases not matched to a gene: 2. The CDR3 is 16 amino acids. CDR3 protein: CASSQVGTSGRNEQFF. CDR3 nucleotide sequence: TGTGCCAGCAGCCAAGTGGGGACTAGCGGGAGGAATGAGCAGTTCTTC.

CDR3 bases: TGTGCCAGCAGCCCAGCGGGAGTCGAAACCGGGGAGCTGTTTTTT. Its translation: CASSPAGVETGELFF. V is TRBV7-3 and J is TRBJ2-2, with 8 bases aligning to TRBD2. V lost 5 bases, J lost 5 bases, and 7 bases stayed unmatched. In germline, CDR1 is SGHTA, CDR2 FQGTGA. This CDR3 comprises 15 residues.

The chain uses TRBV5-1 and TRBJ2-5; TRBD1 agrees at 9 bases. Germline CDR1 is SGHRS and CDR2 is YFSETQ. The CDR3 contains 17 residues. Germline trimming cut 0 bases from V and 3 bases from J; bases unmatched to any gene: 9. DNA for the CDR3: TGCGCCAGCAGCTTGGGAACAGTGGACAGGGGAGAAGAGACCCAGTACTTC. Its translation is CASSLGTVDRGEETQYF.

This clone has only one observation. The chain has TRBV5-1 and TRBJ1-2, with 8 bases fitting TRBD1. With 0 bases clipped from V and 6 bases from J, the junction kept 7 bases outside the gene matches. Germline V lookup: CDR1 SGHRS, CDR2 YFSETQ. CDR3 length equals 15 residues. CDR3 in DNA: TGCGCCAGCAGCTTGGGTGGCAGGGGGCTTAATGGCTACACCTTC. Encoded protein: CASSLGGRGLNGYTF.

The CDR3 region is CASSYSDRVQPQHF. The DNA for the CDR3 is TGTGCCAGCAGTTACAGCGACAGGGTTCAGCCCCAGCATTTT. The rearrangement uses TRBV6-5 and TRBJ1-5; TRBD1 matches at 7 bases. The CDR3 is 14 amino acids. Per germline, CDR1 MNHEY and CDR2 SVGAGI. V lost 2 bases to trimming and J lost 6 bases; unmatched junction nucleotides: 4.

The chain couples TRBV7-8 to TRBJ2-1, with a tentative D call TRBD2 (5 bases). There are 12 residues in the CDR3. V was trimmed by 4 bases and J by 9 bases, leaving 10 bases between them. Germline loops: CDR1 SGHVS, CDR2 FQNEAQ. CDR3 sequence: CASSYVAGEQFF. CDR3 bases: TGTGCCAGCAGCTACGTCGCGGGTGAGCAGTTCTTC. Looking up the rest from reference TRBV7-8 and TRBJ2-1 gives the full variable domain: GAGVSQSPRYKVAKRGQDVALRCDPISGHVSLFWYQQALGQGPEFLTYFQNEAQLDKSGLPSDRFFAERPEGSVSTLKIQRTQQEDSAVYLCASSYVAGEQFFGPGTRLTVL.

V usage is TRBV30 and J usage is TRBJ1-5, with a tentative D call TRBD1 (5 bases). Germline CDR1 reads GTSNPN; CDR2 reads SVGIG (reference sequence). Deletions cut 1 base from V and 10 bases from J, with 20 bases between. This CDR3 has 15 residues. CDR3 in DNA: TGTGCCTGGAGTGCCCGTTCAGGGAGGAGGGGACCCCAGCATTTT. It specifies CAWSARSGRRGPQHF.

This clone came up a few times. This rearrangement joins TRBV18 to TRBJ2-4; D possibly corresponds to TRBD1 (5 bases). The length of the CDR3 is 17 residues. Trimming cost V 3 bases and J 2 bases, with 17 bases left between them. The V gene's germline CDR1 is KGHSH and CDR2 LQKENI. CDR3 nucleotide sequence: TGTGCCAGCTCACCCCGTGGGGCCCTCGGAACCAAAAACATTCAGTACTTC. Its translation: CASSPRGALGTKNIQYF.

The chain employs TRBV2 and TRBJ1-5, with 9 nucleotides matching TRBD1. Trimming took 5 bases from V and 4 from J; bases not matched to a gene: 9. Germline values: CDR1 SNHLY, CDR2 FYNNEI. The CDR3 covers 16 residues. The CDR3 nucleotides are TGTGCCAGCAGTCCGAGACTGGGACAGGGTAATCAGCCCCAGCATTTT. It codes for CASSPRLGQGNQPQHF.

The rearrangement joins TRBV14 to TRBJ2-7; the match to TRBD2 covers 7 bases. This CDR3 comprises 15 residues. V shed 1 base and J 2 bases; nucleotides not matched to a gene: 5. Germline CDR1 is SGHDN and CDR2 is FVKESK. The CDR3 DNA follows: TGTGCCAGCAGCCAAGGGCTAGCGGAGGCCTACGAGCAGTACTTC. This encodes CASSQGLAEAYEQYF.

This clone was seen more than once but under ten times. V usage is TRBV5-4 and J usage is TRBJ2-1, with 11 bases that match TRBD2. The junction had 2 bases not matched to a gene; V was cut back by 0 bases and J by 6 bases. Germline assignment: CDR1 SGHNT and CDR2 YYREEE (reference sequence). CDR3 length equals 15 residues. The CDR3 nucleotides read TGTGCCAGCAGCTTGGAACTAGCGGGAGCCAATGAGCAGTTCTTC. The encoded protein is CASSLELAGANEQFF. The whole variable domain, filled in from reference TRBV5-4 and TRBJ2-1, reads ETGVTQSPTHLIKTRGQQVTLRCSSQSGHNTVSWYQQALGQGPQFIFQYYREEENGRGNFPPRFSGLQFPNYSSELNVNALELDDSALYLCASSLELAGANEQFFGPGTRLTVL.

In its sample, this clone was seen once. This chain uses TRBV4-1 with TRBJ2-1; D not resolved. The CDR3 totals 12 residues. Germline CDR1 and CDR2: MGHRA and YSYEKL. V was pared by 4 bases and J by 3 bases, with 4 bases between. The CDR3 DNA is TGCGCCAGCAGCCCCCGCTACAATGAGCAGTTCTTC. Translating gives CASSPRYNEQFF.

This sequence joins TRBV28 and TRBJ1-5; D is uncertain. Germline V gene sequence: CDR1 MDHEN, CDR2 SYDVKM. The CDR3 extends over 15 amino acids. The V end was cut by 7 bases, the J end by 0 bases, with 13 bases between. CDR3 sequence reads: CASTNNIYSNQPQHF. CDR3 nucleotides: TGTGCCAGCACTAATAATATCTATAGCAATCAGCCCCAGCATTTT.

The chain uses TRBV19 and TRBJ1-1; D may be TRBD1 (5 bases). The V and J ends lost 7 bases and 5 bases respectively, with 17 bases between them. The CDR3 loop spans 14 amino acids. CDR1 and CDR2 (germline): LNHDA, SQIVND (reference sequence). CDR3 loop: CASIYSRERTEAFF. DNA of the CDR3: TGTGCCAGTATTTACAGCAGGGAACGGACTGAAGCTTTCTTT.